This entry lists 10 T cell receptor beta chains sequenced from one sample in a study of identical twins listed by TCRdb under 2016. Libraries came from 5' RACE. The run used an Illumina HiSeq 2000. TCRdb took the public reads, trimmed them with fastp at Q25, ran MiXCR for clone calling and kept in-frame beta chains. Rows matching on CDR3 protein sequence are summarized as one entry with the most common DNA and genes. The sample table holds 350,000 to 600,000 distinct CDR3 sequences, of which 13% to 15% were seen once. The ten most abundant clones make up approximately 0.52% of the sample. These data also formed part of another study, on yellow fever vaccine responses in identical twins.

Sequenced material: CD4+ T cells sorted from blood. Receptor source: a woman under 30 in good health.

This clonotype showed up many times. This rearrangement joins TRBV5-1 to TRBJ2-1; D is possibly TRBD2 (6 bases). The germline CDR1 and CDR2 sequences are SGHRS and YFSETQ. This CDR3 is 12 amino acids long. The CDR3 sequence: CASSAGYNEQFF. The CDR3 bases are TGCGCTTCCTCAGCGGGTTACAATGAGCAGTTCTTC.

This chain links TRBV7-9 with TRBJ2-7; no reliable D call. The CDR3 has 15 residues. Germline values: CDR1 SEHNR, CDR2 FQNEAQ (reference sequence). V was pared by 1 base and J by 4 bases, with 14 bases between. This CDR3 reads CASSLGPGPGYEQYF. CDR3 nucleotide sequence: TGTGCCAGCAGCTTAGGCCCAGGTCCTGGGTACGAGCAGTACTTC.

The chain combines TRBV9 with TRBJ2-1, with TRBD1 as a possible D gene (5 bases). V was clipped by 3 bases and J by 4 bases, with 11 bases between them. Germline V gives CDR1 SGDLS, CDR2 YYNGEE. The length of the CDR3 is 14 residues. The CDR3 nucleotides read TGTGCCAGCAGCGCTTCTGGACAATACAATGAGCAGTTCTTC. Translating it yields CASSASGQYNEQFF.

The gene calls are TRBV28 and TRBJ2-3; 13 nucleotides match TRBD2. There are 20 residues in the CDR3. Germline values: CDR1 MDHEN, CDR2 SYDVKM. The V segment lost 5 bases and the J segment 1 base; nucleotides outside the gene matches: 15. CDR3 sequence (DNA): TGTGCCAGCAGTCTACCCCTCCGGACTAGCGGGGGCCAGCGCACAGATACGCAGTATTTT. Translation: CASSLPLRTSGGQRTDTQYF.

This clonotype came up many times. V usage is TRBV25-1 and J usage is TRBJ2-1; 7 bases agree with TRBD2. CDR1 MGHDK and CDR2 SYGVNS come from the germline V gene. This CDR3 region has 17 residues. The V gene end was trimmed by 4 bases and the J gene end by 8 bases; junction bases not matched to a gene: 17. Here the CDR3 reads CASSGLAGDTKGDEQFF. The CDR3, as DNA: TGTGCCAGCAGTGGATTGGCGGGAGATACAAAAGGGGATGAGCAGTTCTTC.

The rearrangement links TRBV28 to TRBJ2-5, with TRBD2 matching 14 bases. The CDR3 is made up of 17 amino acids. Germline CDR1 MDHEN, CDR2 SYDVKM. The V and J ends lost 3 bases and 5 bases, in that order; junction bases with no gene match: 8. The CDR3 DNA sequence: TGTGCCAGCAGTTTTTCCGGACTAGCGGGAGGTTTGGAGACCCAGTACTTC. Amino acids: CASSFSGLAGGLETQYF.

This clonotype showed up just a few times. The chain joins TRBV20-1 to TRBJ2-5; 11 bases map to TRBD2. The CDR3 length is 14 residues. Germline CDR1 is DFQATT and CDR2 is SNEGSKA (reference sequence). V lost 3 bases to trimming and J lost 5 bases; unmatched junction nucleotides: 5. The CDR3 region is CSARTSGAGETQYF. CDR3 coding DNA: TGCAGTGCTAGGACTAGCGGGGCTGGGGAGACCCAGTACTTC.

Regarding this clonotype: The germline gene is not matched at one end of the junction; a read error may be the cause. J is TRBJ2-1 and V is TRBV7-9; 10 bases match TRBD2. CDR3 length: 16 residues. The germline V gene encodes CDR1 SEHNR and CDR2 FQNEAQ (reference sequence). The CDR3 here is CASSKQKLAGGSGHGF. CDR3 in DNA: TGTGCCAGCAGCAAACAGAAATTAGCGGGAGGCTCGGGCCACGGTTTC.

This chain links TRBV10-3 with TRBJ1-4, with D maybe TRBD1 (6 bases). V lost 7 bases, J lost 5 bases, and 14 bases lay in between. The CDR3 contains 14 residues. Germline V gene lookup returns CDR1 ENHRY and CDR2 SYGVKD. The CDR3 bases are TGTGCCATCAAGCCGCAGGGGACAAATGAAAAACTGTTTTTT. Translation: CAIKPQGTNEKLFF.

The J gene is TRBJ2-1, the V gene TRBV23-1, with 7 bases identical to TRBD1. TRBV23-1 is annotated as an ORF whose role is uncertain. V dropped 0 bases and J dropped 2; count of bases not matched to a gene: 4. The CDR3 contains 16 residues. CDR3 residues: CASSQSHRGAYNEQFF. In DNA form, the CDR3 reads TGCGCCAGCAGTCAATCCCACAGGGGAGCCTACAATGAGCAGTTCTTC.